The clone carrying this T cell receptor (beta chain) is a singleton in its sample. Antigen unknown. Graft samples were processed, releasing intraepithelial and lamina propria lymphocytes. This entry belongs to a study of graft-versus-host responses after intestinal transplantation. Study as a whole: Each transplant was multivisceral, liver-intestinal, or isolated intestinal. Uniformly, recipients were administered anti-thymocyte globulin induction with subsequent tacrolimus and steroids for approximately three years.

CDR3 size: 13 residues. Per the germline V gene, CDR1 is SGHVS and CDR2 is FNYEAQ. The ends lost 1 base at V and 7 bases at J; junction bases unmatched: 0. Findings and caveats of the study: Across patients carrying graft-donor T cell macrochimerism, allografts held high graft-versus-host to host-versus-graft clonal ratios. Ileal or blood samples showed some GvH clones first, and such clones were also found in recipient marrow.

Assay: immunoSEQ multiplex PCR; the TCRdb copy retains only in-frame clones and omits some. The data show tens of thousands of clones, under 90% seen once. This sequence originates from a human patient who received an intestinal transplant, so some T cells may come from the graft donor. The rearrangement joins TRBV7-6 to TRBJ2-1; TRBD1 agrees at 8 bases. The specimen comprised ileum tissue, sampled 357 days after transplant. The DNA of the CDR3 is TGTGCCAGCAGCTTAGGGACAGGGAATGAGCAGTTCTTC. Translation: CASSLGTGNEQFF.